The 16 T cell receptor beta chains listed next were all sequenced from one sample in a study of CD8+ T cells in alopecia areata (dated by TCRdb to 2016 to 2018). The method was the immunoSEQ multiplex PCR assay. RNA was extracted from all samples and reverse transcribed into cDNA as template for TCR sequencing. Held by TCRdb, this immuneACCESS table contains in-frame sequences only and omits some clones. Under half of the omission traces to an unresolved V gene where checked; the cause of the rest is unknown. The sample contains 150,000 to 200,000 clones, around 64% of them found a single time. The biggest ten clones account for 1.3% of the sample. This specimen's treatment or condition label, interpreted: oral pan-JAK inhibitor, 5-10 mg twice daily. The sequenced sample was CD4+ T cells sorted from blood, obtained around week 50, from a patient treated with tofacitinib. The source is a human donor with alopecia areata.

This clone has just one count. The gene calls are TRBV2 and TRBJ2-3; TRBD2 agrees at 15 bases. Trimming took 10 bases from V and 1 from J; bases not matched to a gene: 9. Germline-derived CDR1 and CDR2 are SNHLY and FYNNEI. This CDR3 comprises 17 residues. The CDR3 protein is CATKRTSGGVGTDTQYF. CDR3 nucleotide sequence: TGTGCCACCAAACGGACTAGCGGGGGGGTGGGCACAGATACGCAGTATTTT. Combining the CDR3 with reference TRBV2 and TRBJ2-3 gives the whole variable domain EPEVTQTPSHQVTQMGQEVILRCVPISNHLYFYWYRQILGQKVEFLVSFYNNEISEKSEIFDDQFSVERPDGSNFTLKIRSTKLEDSAMYFCATKRTSGGVGTDTQYFGPGTRLTVL.

This clone has more than one count but fewer than ten. The genes are TRBV15 and TRBJ1-1; 8 bases are a match to TRBD1. V trimming: 4 bases; J trimming: 3 bases; junction bases outside the gene matches: 1. CDR1 and CDR2 from the germline V gene are LNHNV and YYDKDF (reference sequence). This CDR3 comprises 13 residues. This chain's CDR3 is CATSTTGDTEAFF. The CDR3 nucleotides are TGTGCCACCAGCACGACAGGGGACACTGAAGCTTTCTTT.

The J gene is TRBJ1-2, the V gene TRBV30; weak D call: TRBD1 (6 bases). The CDR3 is 15 residues long. CDR1 and CDR2 from the germline V gene are GTSNPN and SVGIG (reference sequence). V was shortened by 3 bases and J by 5 bases, with 19 bases between the two germline ends. The CDR3 sequence is CAWRAIGTYRYGYTF. The CDR3, as DNA: TGTGCCTGGAGGGCGATCGGGACATATCGGTATGGCTACACCTTC.

This clone was picked up a small number of times. The V call is TRBV29-1, the J call TRBJ1-1; D uncertain. The germline V gene encodes CDR1 SQVTM and CDR2 ANQGSEA. Trimming pared 2 bases from V and 5 bases from J, leaving 12 bases between. The CDR3 sequence is 13 residues long. The CDR3 reads CSVEFRRGTEAFF. CDR3 coding DNA: TGCAGCGTTGAATTCCGTCGGGGTACTGAAGCTTTCTTT.

The gene calls are TRBV9 and TRBJ2-6; D gene uncertain. Germline V gene sequence: CDR1 SGDLS, CDR2 YYNGEE. V shed 2 bases and J shed 4 bases, with 7 bases lying between them. CDR3 size: 14 residues. The CDR3 protein is CASSVGPGANVLTF. As DNA, the CDR3 is TGTGCCAGCAGCGTCGGGCCCGGGGCCAACGTCCTGACTTTC. Together with reference TRBV9 and TRBJ2-6, the CDR3 gives the full variable domain: DSGVTQTPKHLITATGQRVTLRCSPRSGDLSVYWYQQSLDQGLQFLIQYYNGEERAKGNILERFSAQQFPDLHSELNLSSLELGDSALYFCASSVGPGANVLTFGAGSRLTVL.

The V and J genes are TRBV19 and TRBJ1-1; 7 bases agree with TRBD1. The trim removed 4 bases at V and 1 base at J, leaving 6 bases unmatched. CDR3 length: 15 residues. In germline, CDR1 is LNHDA, CDR2 SQIVND (reference sequence). Here the CDR3 DNA reads TGTGCCAGTAGTACTACGGGACAGCCGAACACTGAAGCTTTCTTT. Translated, it gives CASSTTGQPNTEAFF.

This clone was seen only once. The J gene is TRBJ1-1, the V gene TRBV7-9; D is ambiguous. Germline CDR1 reads SEHNR; CDR2 reads FQNEAQ (reference sequence). The CDR3 consists of 13 residues. The V end was cut by 3 bases, the J end by 4 bases, with 9 bases between. The CDR3 DNA follows: TGTGCCAGCAGCTTGGGCTTATTCACTGAAGCTTTCTTT. Translated: CASSLGLFTEAFF.

The rearrangement uses TRBV5-1 and TRBJ1-2; D gene ambiguous. The V end lost 0 bases, the J end lost 9 bases, and 9 bases lay between the germline ends. CDR1 and CDR2 from the germline V gene are SGHRS and YFSETQ. This CDR3 has 12 residues. This chain's CDR3 is CASSLATGSYTF. The CDR3 bases are TGCGCCAGCAGCTTGGCGACTGGGAGCTACACCTTC.

The chain recombines TRBV2 with TRBJ1-1; 7 bases map to TRBD1. The CDR3 extends over 13 amino acids. V lost 7 bases and J lost 1; bases outside the gene matches: 3. Looked up from germline, CDR1 is SNHLY and CDR2 is FYNNEI. The CDR3 sequence: CASTGQANTEAFF. DNA for the CDR3: TGTGCCAGCACTGGACAGGCGAACACTGAAGCTTTCTTT.

In its sample, this clone was seen a few times. The genes are TRBV15 and TRBJ2-3; TRBD1 aligns across 8 bases. The germline CDR1 and CDR2 sequences are LNHNV and YYDKDF (reference sequence). V lost 4 bases, J lost 5 bases, and 8 bases stayed unmatched. There are 15 residues in the CDR3. CDR3 in DNA: TGTGCCACCAGCAAGCCAGGGGGCCTAGGAGATACGCAGTATTTT. Translated, it gives CATSKPGGLGDTQYF.

This chain's CDR3 is CAWSARGQNTGELFF. In DNA, the CDR3 is TGTGCCTGGAGCGCCAGGGGACAGAACACCGGGGAGCTGTTTTTT. J is TRBJ2-2 and V is TRBV30; maybe TRBD1 (6 bases). The CDR3 length is 15 residues. CDR1 and CDR2 (germline): GTSNPN, SVGIG (reference sequence). V lost 3 bases, J lost 1 base, and 12 bases lay in between.

V gene TRBV14 combines with J gene TRBJ2-1, with 7 positions matching TRBD2. In germline, CDR1 is SGHDN, CDR2 FVKESK. V lost 7 bases and J lost 9; bases outside the gene matches: 12. The CDR3 has 14 amino acids. CDR3 amino acids: CASTLRSGGGEQFF. CDR3 DNA sequence: TGTGCCAGCACCCTAAGATCAGGCGGGGGTGAGCAGTTCTTC.

This clone was counted only a few times. CDR3 loop: CSVGFRGQGREKLFF. CDR3 in DNA: TGCAGCGTTGGCTTCCGGGGACAGGGTAGAGAAAAACTGTTTTTT. The chain couples TRBV29-1 to TRBJ1-4; 9 positions agree with TRBD1. Germline V gene data show CDR1 as SQVTM and CDR2 as ANQGSEA. The J segment lost 8 bases and the V segment lost 4 bases, leaving 11 bases of the junction unmatched. This CDR3 comprises 15 residues.

V gene TRBV30 combines with J gene TRBJ2-5, with D possibly being TRBD2 (6 bases). The CDR3 contains 13 residues. The V end lost 4 bases, the J end lost 2 bases, and 11 bases lay between the germline ends. The V gene's germline CDR1 is GTSNPN and CDR2 SVGIG (reference sequence). CDR3 amino acids: CAWTPGGQETQYF. CDR3 DNA sequence: TGTGCCTGGACCCCCGGGGGACAAGAGACCCAGTACTTC.

The genes are TRBV7-8 and TRBJ2-1; D may be TRBD1 or TRBD2 (7 bases each). Between the trimmed V and J ends, which lost 5 bases and 6 bases, there was a span of 11 bases. The CDR3 totals 13 residues. Germline values: CDR1 SGHVS, CDR2 FQNEAQ. The CDR3 DNA reads as TGTGCCAGCAGCCAGGGGGGGCCCAATGAGCAGTTCTTC. Translation gives CASSQGGPNEQFF.

The chain employs TRBV7-2 and TRBJ2-5; 11 bases fit TRBD1. The germline CDR1 and CDR2 sequences are SGHTA and FQGNSA. This CDR3 is 14 amino acids long. The ends lost 4 bases at V and 3 bases at J; junction bases unmatched: 1. This chain's CDR3 is CASSWTGGEETQYF. CDR3 bases: TGTGCCAGCAGCTGGACAGGGGGCGAAGAGACCCAGTACTTC.